The clone carrying this TCR beta chain was seen repeatedly, ten times or more. CDR1 SGHTA and CDR2 FQGNSA come from the germline V gene. The CDR3 loop spans 13 amino acids. V shed 8 bases and J shed 0 bases, with 9 bases lying between them. The data originate from a study of T cells in Graves' hyperthyroidism and ophthalmopathy. No progression to ophthalmopathy during 18 months of follow-up defined stable disease. Amplified regions were TCR beta CDR3 sequences from RNA transcripts. RT-PCR in the first round (using the HTBI primer set) targeted the TCR CDR3. TCRdb recomputed calls from the multiplex PCR reads with MiXCR, one row per CDR3 protein. The sample carries more than 500,000 distinct CDR3 sequences, around 15% recorded once.

The V and J genes are TRBV7-2 and TRBJ2-3; the D call may be TRBD1 or TRBD2 (5 bases each). The TCR comes from a woman under 40 with Graves' hyperthyroidism. Sequencing was done on a sample of blood. CDR3 loop: CASGGPSTDTQYF. The DNA for the CDR3 is TGTGCCAGCGGGGGTCCTAGCACAGATACGCAGTATTTT.